Here is one T cell receptor (beta chain) with its context. Its target is not known. Germline CDR1 is SGDLS and CDR2 is YYNGEE. This CDR3 is 15 amino acids long. The trim removed 0 bases at V and 4 bases at J, leaving 2 bases unmatched. Methotrexate plus calcineurin inhibitor accompanied controls' myeloablative marrow transplants; sampling was 1 year later. The entry originates in a study of T cells after posttransplantation cyclophosphamide. Some clones are missing from TCRdb's copy, which holds only in-frame ones; the method was immunoSEQ multiplex PCR. The sample has fewer than 25,000 clones, roughly 90% seen once. General study points: Later post-transplant blood repertoires were often dominated by donor CD8+ memory clones. TRB overlap between skin or GI tissue T cells and blood was limited.

The TCR sequence derives from a female patient in her fifties or sixties who received an allogeneic stem cell transplant from an unrelated donor, was CMV-positive, and had chronic GVHD only. The graft donor may account for some of the T cells. The input for sequencing was PBMCs, taken after an allogeneic stem cell transplant with a calcineurin inhibitor and methotrexate. The chain carries TRBV9 and TRBJ2-5; TRBD1 aligns across 11 bases. CDR3 in DNA: TGTGCCAGCAGCGTAGGGGGGACAGGGGGAGAGACCCAGTACTTC. Translation: CASSVGGTGGETQYF.